The present TCR beta chain was sequenced within a study of Tregs in tolerant kidney transplant recipients. With regard to this clone: The read falls 3 residues short of the CDR3 end, and the missing part is taken from the germline J gene.

V lost 4 bases and J lost 1, with 10 bases in between. The CDR3 covers 13 residues. Germline V CDR1 and CDR2: GTSNPN, SVGIG (reference sequence). The assay was immunoSEQ multiplex PCR, and TCRdb's table has in-frame clones only and misses some. The record lists over 45,000 clones, of which the ten most abundant hold roughly 0.93%. The source material was CD4+ T cells from blood, sampled before the transplant. This chain connects TRBV30 to TRBJ1-1; D is perhaps TRBD1 (5 bases). The TCR sequence derives from a human donor who received a combined kidney and bone marrow transplant. The CDR3 loop is CAWMPGGNTEAFF. CDR3 bases read: TGTGCCTGGATGCCCGGGGGGAACACTGAA.